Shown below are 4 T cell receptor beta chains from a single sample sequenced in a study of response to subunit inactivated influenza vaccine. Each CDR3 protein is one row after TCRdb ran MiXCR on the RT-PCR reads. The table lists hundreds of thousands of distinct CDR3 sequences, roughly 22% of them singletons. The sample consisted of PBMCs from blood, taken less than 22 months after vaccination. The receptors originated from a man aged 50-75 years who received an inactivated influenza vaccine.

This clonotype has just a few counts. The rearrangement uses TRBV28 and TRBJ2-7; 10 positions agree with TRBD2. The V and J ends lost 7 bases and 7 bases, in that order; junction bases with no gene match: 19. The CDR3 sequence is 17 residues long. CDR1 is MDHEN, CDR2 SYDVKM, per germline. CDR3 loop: CASTPSGGLAGEGEQYF. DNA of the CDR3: TGTGCCAGCACCCCTAGTGGGGGGCTAGCGGGAGAGGGGGAGCAGTACTTC.

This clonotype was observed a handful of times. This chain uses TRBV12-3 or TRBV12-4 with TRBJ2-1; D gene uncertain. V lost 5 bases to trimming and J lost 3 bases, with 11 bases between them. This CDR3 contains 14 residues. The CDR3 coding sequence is TGTGCCAGCAGTGCGGACCCCAGCTACAATGAGCAGTTCTTC. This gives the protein CASSADPSYNEQFF.

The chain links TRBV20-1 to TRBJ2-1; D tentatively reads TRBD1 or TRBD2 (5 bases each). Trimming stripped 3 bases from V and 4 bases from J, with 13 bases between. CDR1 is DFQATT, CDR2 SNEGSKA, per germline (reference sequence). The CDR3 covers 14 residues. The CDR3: CSARGGGPYNEQFF. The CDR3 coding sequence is TGCAGTGCTAGGGGTGGGGGTCCTTACAATGAGCAGTTCTTC.

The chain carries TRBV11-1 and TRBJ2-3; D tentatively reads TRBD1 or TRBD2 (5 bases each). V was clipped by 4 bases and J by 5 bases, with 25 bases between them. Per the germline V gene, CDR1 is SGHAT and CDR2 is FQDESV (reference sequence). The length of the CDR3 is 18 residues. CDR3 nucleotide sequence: TGTGCCAGCAGCTCCCCCAGGGAGAGTCCCACAGTAGGAGATACGCAGTATTTT. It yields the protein CASSSPRESPTVGDTQYF. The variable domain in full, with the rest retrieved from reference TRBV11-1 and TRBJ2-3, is EAEVAQSPRYKITEKSQAVAFWCDPISGHATLYWYRQILGQGPELLVQFQDESVVDDSQLPKDRFSAERLKGVDSTLKIQPAELGDSAMYLCASSSPRESPTVGDTQYFGPGTRLTVL.